The subject of this entry is one TCR beta chain. This entry comes from a study of shared clonotypes between healthy human individuals. The germline V and J ends were trimmed by 5 bases and 4 bases, with 18 bases remaining between them. Germline values: CDR1 SGHRS, CDR2 YFSETQ. CDR3 length: 16 residues. Data came from immunoSEQ multiplex PCR; TCRdb stores just in-frame clones and leaves some out. This sample has 450,000 to 650,000 clones; around three quarters occur once, and the top ten carry about 12%. The TCR comes from a woman aged 40 to 55 in good health. Some clones in this sample may be carry-over from other donors' samples. The gene calls are TRBV5-1 and TRBJ1-4, with D unclear. Sample: PBMCs. In DNA form, the CDR3 reads TGCGCCAGCAGTTGGACTCCCTTAAGCGATAATGAAAAACTGTTTTTT. Protein sequence: CASSWTPLSDNEKLFF.